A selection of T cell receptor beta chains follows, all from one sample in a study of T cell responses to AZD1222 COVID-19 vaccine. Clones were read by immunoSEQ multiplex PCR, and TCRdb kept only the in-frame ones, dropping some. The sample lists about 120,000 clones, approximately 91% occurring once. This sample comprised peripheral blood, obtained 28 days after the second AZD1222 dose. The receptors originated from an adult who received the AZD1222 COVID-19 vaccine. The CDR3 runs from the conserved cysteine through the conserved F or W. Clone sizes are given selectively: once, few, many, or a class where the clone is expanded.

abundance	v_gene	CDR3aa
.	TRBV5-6	CASSLDRASGNTIYF
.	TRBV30	CAWSILGDQPQHF
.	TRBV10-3	CAISTTSGANVLTF
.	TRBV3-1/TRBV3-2	CASSPGTSGNLGREQFF
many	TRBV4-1	CASSQKSGTSYYEQYF
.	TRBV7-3	CASSSQGTEQFF
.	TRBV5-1	CASSSDPFPTDTQYF
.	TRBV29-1	CSVGKRQGLTEAFF
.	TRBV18	CASSLRANYGYTF
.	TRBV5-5	CASSLTVGIIGAFF
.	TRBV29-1	CSVGLGGGYEQYF
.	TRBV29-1	CSVERNRGLGYGYTF
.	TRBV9	CASSGQGTVSGNTIYF
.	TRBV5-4	CASTLEMNTEAFF
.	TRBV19	CASSIGRTVLSYEQYF
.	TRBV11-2	CASSLALNEKLFF
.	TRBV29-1	CSVGGTGGNYGYTF
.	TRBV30	CAWSVRGNQPQHF
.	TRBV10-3	CAISGGPHRTGELFF
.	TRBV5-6	CASSLVSGLNTQYF
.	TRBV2	CASAAYNEQFF
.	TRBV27	CASSYGVNEQFF
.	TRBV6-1	CASSEAWQGDYGYTF
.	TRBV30	CAWSVWRAPTGEQFF
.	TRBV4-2	CASSQSLGGRDDSPLHF
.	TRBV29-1	CSEVADNEQFF
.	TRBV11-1	CASSSGRVSYEQYF
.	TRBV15	CATSRTSAGELFF
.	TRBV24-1	CATSSFTDPTDTQYF
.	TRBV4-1	CASSQEGRARLGYTF
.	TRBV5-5	CASSLYVGDEQFF
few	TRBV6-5	CASRQTQGGYTF
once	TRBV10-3	CAISGDGLGVYEQYF